This TCR beta chain is from a study of Ad26.COV2.S vaccination and SARS-CoV-2 variants. Treatment indicated: over 15 received Ad26.COV2.S at low or high dose, single or two shots; several received placebo; per-sample allocation not given. All samples were drawn on day 63, counting from the first vaccine or placebo injection. TCRdb keeps only in-frame clones here, not all; method: immunoSEQ multiplex PCR. The sample lists 350,000 to 400,000 clones, approximately 90% occurring once. The CDR3 covers 15 residues. V gave up 4 bases and J gave up 7 bases; unmatched junction bases: 13. CDR1 is MDHEN and CDR2 is SYDVKM in the germline V gene.

This receptor was identified in a person between 18 and 60 years old who received the Ad26.COV2.S COVID-19 vaccine or a placebo. The sequenced sample was peripheral blood, obtained in a trial of Ad26.COV2.S vaccine versus placebo. This chain joins TRBV28 and TRBJ2-7; 7 bases align to TRBD1. CDR3 sequence: CASSSPPGGPLEQYF. The DNA of the CDR3 is TGTGCCAGCAGTTCTCCCCCAGGGGGTCCCTTGGAGCAGTACTTC. Variable domain in full (rest from reference TRBV28 and TRBJ2-7): DVKVTQSSRYLVKRTGEKVFLECVQDMDHENMFWYRQDPGLGLRLIYFSYDVKMKEKGDIPEGYSVSREKKERFSLILESASTNQTSMYLCASSSPPGGPLEQYFGPGTRLTVT.